One and the same sample provided the 20 T cell receptor beta chains below, sequenced in a study of cytomegalovirus exposure and HLA in healthy donors. Amplification used 60 Vbeta primers and 13 Jbeta primers. Sequenced by immunoSEQ multiplex PCR; TCRdb stores in-frame clones only, minus some. Of under 200,000 clones in the sample, approximately 80% were seen once. Input material: PBMCs. The source is a man between 18 and 29 years old in good health and CMV-seropositive.

V and J are TRBV7-9 and TRBJ2-1; D gene uncertain. V lost 5 bases and J lost 5, with 13 bases in between. The germline CDR1 and CDR2 sequences are SEHNR and FQNEAQ (reference sequence). This CDR3 comprises 14 residues. In nucleotides, the CDR3 is TGTGCCAGCAGCCTCATCCATAGAGACAATGAGCAGTTCTTC. Protein product: CASSLIHRDNEQFF. Full variable domain (rest looked up from reference TRBV7-9 and TRBJ2-1): DTGVSQNPRHKITKRGQNVTFRCDPISEHNRLYWYRQTLGQGPEFLTYFQNEAQLEKSRLLSDRFSAERPKGSFSTLEIQRTEQGDSAMYLCASSLIHRDNEQFFGPGTRLTVL.

CDR3 sequence (DNA): TGCGCCAGCAGCCAAGATGCGGCCGCAATGAACACTGAAGCTTTCTTT. Its protein is CASSQDAAAMNTEAFF. The chain couples TRBV4-3 to TRBJ1-1; D is unclear. This CDR3 comprises 16 residues. CDR1 is LGHNA, CDR2 YSLEER, per germline. The ends were cut back, 0 bases at V and 0 bases at J, with 11 bases in the middle.

This sequence joins TRBV7-6 and TRBJ2-6; 7 nucleotides agree with TRBD1. The junction had 13 bases not matched to a gene; V was cut back by 3 bases and J by 8 bases. Germline-derived CDR1 and CDR2 are SGHVS and FNYEAQ. The CDR3 covers 17 residues. This CDR3 reads CASSFRGGPGNSNVLTF. The DNA of the CDR3 is TGTGCCAGCAGCTTTCGAGGGGGCCCGGGTAACTCCAACGTCCTGACTTTC.

This clone turned up a few times. The chain has TRBV14 and TRBJ1-4; D gene unclear. With 4 bases removed from V and 6 bases from J, the gap between germline ends came to 9 bases. The CDR3 consists of 13 residues. Per germline, CDR1 SGHDN and CDR2 FVKESK. Written as DNA, the CDR3 is TGTGCCAGCAGCCGAGGGTATGATGAAAAACTGTTTTTT. Translated: CASSRGYDEKLFF.

The chain recombines TRBV11-2 with TRBJ1-1; the D gene is possibly TRBD1 (5 bases). The CDR3 spans 15 residues. Per germline, CDR1 SGHAT and CDR2 FQNNGV. Trimming removed 5 bases from V and 2 bases from J, with 15 bases in between. CDR3 in amino acids: CASSPMGGLNTEAFF. In DNA form, the CDR3 reads TGTGCCAGCAGCCCAATGGGGGGTTTAAACACTGAAGCTTTCTTT.

The J gene is TRBJ2-7, the V gene TRBV5-1; unclear D gene. This CDR3 is built from 12 residues. The germline V gene has CDR1 SGHRS and CDR2 YFSETQ. Trimming shortened V by 2 bases and J by 6 bases, and 9 bases separated the two germline ends. The chain's CDR3 is CASSFADSEQYF. CDR3 DNA: TGCGCCAGCAGCTTTGCTGACTCCGAGCAGTACTTC.

About this clone: Relative to the germline gene, one junction end is altered; a read error may explain this. V is TRBV28 and J is TRBJ2-7; 10 nucleotides align to TRBD2. This CDR3 is built from 14 residues. Germline CDR1 MDHEN, CDR2 SYDVKM. The CDR3 protein is CASTLLAGNYEQYF. The CDR3 nucleotides read TGTGCCAGCACTTTACTAGCGGGAAACTACGAGCAGTACTTC.

V is TRBV6-6 and J is TRBJ2-7; TRBD1 matches 7 bases. J was trimmed by 3 bases and V by 6 bases; bases with no gene match: 5. From germline, CDR1 is MNHNY and CDR2 SVGAGI (reference sequence). This CDR3 is 13 amino acids long. The CDR3 loop reads CASSPGTVYEQYF. CDR3 sequence (DNA): TGTGCCAGCAGCCCCGGGACAGTCTACGAGCAGTACTTC.

The chain has TRBV11-1 and TRBJ1-3; D gene ambiguous. Germline V lookup: CDR1 SGHAT, CDR2 FQDESV (reference sequence). V was trimmed by 0 bases and J by 0 bases, leaving 6 bases between them. This CDR3 region has 15 residues. The CDR3: CASSLARDSGNTIYF. DNA for the CDR3: TGTGCCAGCAGCTTAGCGCGGGACTCTGGAAACACCATATATTTT.

V is TRBV7-7 and J is TRBJ2-7, with D maybe TRBD2 (5 bases). Germline CDR1 SSHAT, CDR2 FNYEAQ (reference sequence). The CDR3 is 14 residues long. The ends were cut back, 4 bases at V and 2 bases at J, with 12 bases in the middle. The CDR3 region has the DNA TGTGCCAGCAGCTCCGGACTGGGCACCTACGAGCAGTACTTC. It specifies CASSSGLGTYEQYF.

The sample holds a few counts of this clone. The chain has TRBV27 and TRBJ2-1; no clear D gene. The length of the CDR3 is 16 residues. Trimming pared 5 bases from V and 0 bases from J, leaving 14 bases between. In germline, CDR1 is MNHEY, CDR2 SMNVEV (reference sequence). This chain's CDR3 is CASSPTDRSSYNEQFF. The CDR3 DNA is TGTGCCAGCAGTCCCACCGACCGGAGCTCCTACAATGAGCAGTTCTTC.

This clone has more than one count but fewer than ten. The chain employs TRBV5-4 and TRBJ2-7; 7 bases map to TRBD1. Losses at the gene ends were 4 bases for V and 2 bases for J; bases not matched to a gene: 3. Looked up from germline, CDR1 is SGHNT and CDR2 is YYREEE (reference sequence). The CDR3 totals 13 residues. CDR3 nucleotide sequence: TGTGCCAGCAGCCCGACAGGGACCTACGAGCAGTACTTC. Protein product: CASSPTGTYEQYF.

The V call is TRBV6-6, the J call TRBJ2-5; TRBD1 agrees at 7 bases. This CDR3 has 15 amino acids. Trimming removed 7 bases from V and 2 bases from J; junction bases left unmatched: 10. Per the germline V gene, CDR1 is MNHNY and CDR2 is SVGAGI (reference sequence). CDR3 nucleotide sequence: TGTGCCAGCACCAAACGGGACAGACATCAAGAGACCCAGTACTTC. It translates to CASTKRDRHQETQYF.

The genes are TRBV10-3 and TRBJ1-5; 8 bases agree with TRBD1. The CDR3 is 14 residues long. Germline V gene data show CDR1 as ENHRY and CDR2 as SYGVKD. With V trimmed by 2 bases and J by 5 bases, 2 bases remained unmatched. The DNA for the CDR3 is TGTGCCATCAGTGAGGCGACAGGGGATCAGCCCCAGCATTTT. This encodes CAISEATGDQPQHF.

The gene calls are TRBV6-5 and TRBJ1-4; D possibly corresponds to TRBD1 (5 bases). Germline CDR1 is MNHEY and CDR2 is SVGAGI. Trimming took off 4 bases at V and 0 bases at J, with 12 bases between the two ends. The CDR3 spans 16 residues. The CDR3 spells CASSSDRRATNEKLFF. CDR3 bases: TGTGCCAGCAGTTCCGACAGAAGGGCAACTAATGAAAAACTGTTTTTT.

This rearrangement joins TRBV2 to TRBJ2-7, with 9 bases matching TRBD2. The CDR3 is 14 residues long. Per germline, CDR1 SNHLY and CDR2 FYNNEI. J lost 5 bases, V lost 5 bases, and 7 bases had no gene match. The CDR3 loop is CASSLAGRLDEQYF. The CDR3 bases are TGTGCCAGCAGTCTAGCGGGGCGCCTAGACGAGCAGTACTTC.

V gene TRBV6-5 combines with J gene TRBJ2-1; D gene ambiguous. V lost 6 bases and J 7 bases, leaving 7 bases between the germline ends. Germline values: CDR1 MNHEY, CDR2 SVGAGI. This CDR3 contains 11 residues. The CDR3 DNA is TGTGCCAGCAGCAGATTGAATGAGCAGTTCTTC. Translating it yields CASSRLNEQFF.

This rearrangement joins TRBV2 to TRBJ1-1; D is ambiguous. Germline assignment: CDR1 SNHLY and CDR2 FYNNEI. The CDR3 spans 14 residues. Deletions cut 6 bases from V and 5 bases from J, with 16 bases between. The CDR3, as DNA: TGTGCCAGCAGGCAACAGAGTGTTTGGACTGAAGCTTTCTTT. It specifies CASRQQSVWTEAFF.

In nucleotides, the CDR3 is TGTGCCTGGATGGGACTAGCGGGGGGAGCTGCGAATGAGCAGTTCTTC. Translated, it gives CAWMGLAGGAANEQFF. The V gene is TRBV30, the J gene TRBJ2-1; the match to TRBD2 covers 15 bases. The germline V gene has CDR1 GTSNPN and CDR2 SVGIG (reference sequence). This CDR3 is 16 amino acids long. With V trimmed by 4 bases and J by 7 bases, 8 bases remained unmatched.

V usage is TRBV18 and J usage is TRBJ2-7; D is ambiguous. This CDR3 is 14 amino acids long. V lost 4 bases to trimming and J lost 2 bases, with 12 bases between them. Germline assignment: CDR1 KGHSH and CDR2 LQKENI. The CDR3 coding sequence is TGTGCCAGCTCACTTGGAGTGGTCACCTACGAGCAGTACTTC. It translates to CASSLGVVTYEQYF. The variable domain in full, completed from reference TRBV18 and TRBJ2-7, reads NAGVMQNPRHLVRRRGQEARLRCSPMKGHSHVYWYRQLPEEGLKFMVYLQKENIIDESGMPKERFSAEFPKEGPSILRIQQVVRGDSAAYFCASSLGVVTYEQYFGPGTRLTVT.